This T cell receptor beta chain was captured by sequencing in a study of human T cells and chemical hapten exposure. Many counts were recorded for this clonotype. Original analysis: The number of TCRs in each sample had a median of approximately 96,000 and spanned 23,224 to 690,600. TCRdb re-derived calls from the RACE reads in MiXCR, one entry per CDR3 protein. The V and J calls follow TCRdb's processing rather than the paper's. This table has 300,000 to 450,000 distinct CDR3 sequences, about 5% appearing once. From germline, CDR1 is SGHRS and CDR2 YFSETQ. Trimming stripped 2 bases from V and 4 bases from J, with 18 bases between. The length of the CDR3 is 16 residues. Time point of the sample: pre-sensitization, week 0. The treatment is: therapeutic diphenylcyclopropenone sensitization with weekly scalp DPC.

Sequencing used whole blood, obtained in connection with sensitization to the hapten diphenylcyclopropenone (DPC). The sequence was collected from a woman younger than 35 with alopecia areata. Some clones in this sample may be carry-over from other donors' samples. This rearrangement joins TRBV5-1 to TRBJ2-5, with D uncertain. The CDR3 here is CASSFSPVGRRETQYF. CDR3 sequence (DNA): TGCGCCAGCAGCTTTTCCCCAGTTGGGCGCAGAGAGACCCAGTACTTC.